This T cell receptor beta chain appears in the sequencing data of a study of cytomegalovirus exposure and HLA in healthy donors. In the case of this clone: The antigen is not known.

The CDR3 has 14 amino acids. Germline V gene lookup returns CDR1 GTSNPN and CDR2 SVGIG (reference sequence). V was pared by 3 bases and J by 3 bases, with 13 bases between. TCRdb's table, derived via immunoSEQ multiplex PCR, lists solely in-frame clones and lacks some. Of roughly 190,000 clones in the sample, about 89% were seen once. Study-wide findings and caveats: Three CMV-associated chains were confirmed in vitro to be specific for CMV antigens. Accounts indicate the classifier identified cytomegalovirus status with strong specificity and sensitivity.

This receptor was identified in a man between 25 and 39 years old in good health and CMV-seropositive. The sequenced material came from PBMCs. The chain recombines TRBV30 with TRBJ2-3, with D unresolved. The CDR3 sequence is CAWRRSTYTDTQYF. The CDR3 region has the DNA TGTGCCTGGAGACGGTCGACTTATACAGATACGCAGTATTTT. Filled out from reference TRBV30 and TRBJ2-3, the complete variable domain reads SQTIHQWPATLVQPVGSPLSLECTVEGTSNPNLYWYRQAAGRGLQLLFYSVGIGQISSEVPQNLSASRPQDRQFILSSKKLLLSDSGFYLCAWRRSTYTDTQYFGPGTRLTVL.